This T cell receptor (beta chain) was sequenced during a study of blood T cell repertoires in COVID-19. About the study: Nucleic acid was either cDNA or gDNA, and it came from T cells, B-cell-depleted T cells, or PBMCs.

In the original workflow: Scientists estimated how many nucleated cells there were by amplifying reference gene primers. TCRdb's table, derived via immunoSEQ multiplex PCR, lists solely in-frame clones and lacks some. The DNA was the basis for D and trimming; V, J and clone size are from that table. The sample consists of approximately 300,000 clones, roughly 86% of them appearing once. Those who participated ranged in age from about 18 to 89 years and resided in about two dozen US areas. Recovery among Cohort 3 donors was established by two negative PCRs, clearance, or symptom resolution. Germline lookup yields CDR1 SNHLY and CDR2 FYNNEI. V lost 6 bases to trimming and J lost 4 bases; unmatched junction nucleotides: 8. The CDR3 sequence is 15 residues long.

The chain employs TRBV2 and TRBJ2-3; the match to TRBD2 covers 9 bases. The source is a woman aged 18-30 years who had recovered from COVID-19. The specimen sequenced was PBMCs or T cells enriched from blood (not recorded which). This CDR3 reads CASRVSGSSADTQYF. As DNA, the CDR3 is TGTGCCAGCAGGGTTAGCGGGAGTAGCGCAGATACGCAGTATTTT.